The 14 T cell receptor beta chains listed next were all sequenced from one sample in a study of T cell responses to AZD1222 COVID-19 vaccine. Sequencing was performed with immunoSEQ multiplex PCR; in TCRdb, only in-frame clones are kept and a portion is missing. The repertoire holds about 150,000 clones, with 88% as singletons. This material consisted of peripheral blood, taken on day 0 of AZD1222 vaccination. These receptors were taken from an adult in good health.

The chain carries TRBV19 and TRBJ2-2, with a possible D match to TRBD2 (6 bases). V lost 6 bases and J lost 3, with 14 bases in between. This CDR3 has 15 amino acids. Germline CDR1 and CDR2: LNHDA and SQIVND (reference sequence). The CDR3 is CASRPTRGYTGELFF. In nucleotides, the CDR3 is TGTGCCAGTAGGCCGACGCGGGGTTACACCGGGGAGCTGTTTTTT.

V is TRBV19 and J is TRBJ2-2, with D perhaps being TRBD1 or TRBD2 (5 bases each). The germline V and J ends were trimmed by 5 bases and 8 bases, with 15 bases remaining between them. Per the germline V gene, CDR1 is LNHDA and CDR2 is SQIVND (reference sequence). This CDR3 is built from 14 residues. The CDR3 region is CASSPRTGRGELFF. In DNA form, the CDR3 reads TGTGCCAGTAGTCCACGGACGGGGCGGGGGGAGCTGTTTTTT. The variable domain in full, completed from reference TRBV19 and TRBJ2-2, reads DGGITQSPKYLFRKEGQNVTLSCEQNLNHDAMYWYRQDPGQGLRLIYYSQIVNDFQKGDIAEGYSVSREKKESFPLTVTSAQKNPTAFYLCASSPRTGRGELFFGEGSRLTVL.

The chain employs TRBV2 and TRBJ2-3; 10 nucleotides match TRBD2. Trimming took 3 bases from V and 1 from J; bases not matched to a gene: 7. The CDR3 runs to 17 residues. Germline V gene sequence: CDR1 SNHLY, CDR2 FYNNEI. Here the CDR3 DNA reads TGTGCCAGCAGTGAGATTGGGCTAGCGGGGGGCACAGATACGCAGTATTTT. Translated, it gives CASSEIGLAGGTDTQYF.

This chain uses TRBV10-1 with TRBJ1-5, with no clear D. V gave up 2 bases and J gave up 4 bases, with 6 bases separating them. Per germline, CDR1 WNHNN and CDR2 SYGVQD (reference sequence). The CDR3 has 13 residues. CDR3 sequence: CASSEERNQPQHF. CDR3 sequence (DNA): TGCGCCAGCAGTGAGGAGAGAAATCAGCCCCAGCATTTT.

This sequence joins TRBV28 and TRBJ2-5; TRBD2 matches at 9 bases. The CDR3 runs 15 residues. CDR1 is MDHEN, CDR2 SYDVKM, per germline. Losses at the gene ends were 4 bases for V and 0 bases for J; bases not matched to a gene: 3. The CDR3 nucleotides are TGTGCCAGCAGTTCAAGCGGGGGGCACCAAGAGACCCAGTACTTC. Protein sequence: CASSSSGGHQETQYF.

V usage is TRBV4-3 and J usage is TRBJ1-4; D gene unclear. The germline V gene encodes CDR1 LGHNA and CDR2 YSLEER. CDR3 length: 16 residues. V lost 0 bases to trimming and J lost 7 bases, with 15 bases between them. This chain's CDR3 is CASSQDPAGVGEKLFF. The CDR3 DNA is TGCGCCAGCAGCCAAGACCCGGCGGGTGTCGGTGAAAAACTGTTTTTT.

The chain couples TRBV7-2 to TRBJ1-1; D is unresolved. This CDR3 is 14 amino acids long. Trimming pared 1 base from V and 0 bases from J, leaving 6 bases between. Per the germline V gene, CDR1 is SGHTA and CDR2 is FQGNSA. The CDR3 nucleotides are TGTGCCAGCAGCTTAGACAGTATGAACACTGAAGCTTTCTTT. This gives the protein CASSLDSMNTEAFF.

The V call is TRBV5-1, the J call TRBJ2-7; TRBD1 matches at 8 bases. This CDR3 region has 15 residues. With V trimmed by 4 bases and J by 0 bases, 6 bases remained unmatched. Looked up from germline, CDR1 is SGHRS and CDR2 is YFSETQ. DNA for the CDR3: TGCGCCAGCAGCGCCCGACAGGGGAGCTCCTACGAGCAGTACTTC. This encodes CASSARQGSSYEQYF. Full variable domain (outside the CDR3, taken from reference TRBV5-1 and TRBJ2-7): KAGVTQTPRYLIKTRGQQVTLSCSPISGHRSVSWYQQTPGQGLQFLFEYFSETQRNKGNFPGRFSGRQFSNSRSEMNVSTLELGDSALYLCASSARQGSSYEQYFGPGTRLTVT.

The chain recombines TRBV10-3 with TRBJ1-1; unclear D gene. V shed 3 bases and J shed 1 base, with 3 bases lying between them. The CDR3 is 12 residues long. Germline CDR1 is ENHRY and CDR2 is SYGVKD. CDR3 DNA sequence: TGTGCCATCAGTGAAAGGAACACTGAAGCTTTCTTT. This codes for CAISERNTEAFF.

The chain couples TRBV5-1 to TRBJ2-1; tentative D call: TRBD2 (5 bases). The CDR3 covers 14 residues. Trimming stripped 4 bases from V and 0 bases from J, with 8 bases between. The germline CDR1 and CDR2 sequences are SGHRS and YFSETQ. CDR3 protein: CASSGESSYNEQFF. The CDR3 nucleotides read TGCGCCAGCAGCGGGGAGAGCTCCTACAATGAGCAGTTCTTC.

This clone appeared a single time. The chain recombines TRBV4-3 with TRBJ2-7; D is undetermined. The CDR3 totals 13 residues. V was shortened by 4 bases and J by 3 bases, with 10 bases between the two germline ends. The germline CDR1 and CDR2 sequences are LGHNA and YSLEER. The CDR3 DNA is TGCGCCAGCAGCCGATCCTTAAGCTACGAGCAGTACTTC. As protein: CASSRSLSYEQYF.

J is TRBJ2-5 and V is TRBV6-5; D might be TRBD1 or TRBD2, each matching 5 bases. CDR3 length: 15 residues. Between the trimmed V and J ends, which lost 0 bases and 2 bases, there was a span of 10 bases. Looked up from germline, CDR1 is MNHEY and CDR2 is SVGAGI. DNA for the CDR3: TGTGCCAGCAGTTACTCGTCGAGGGGACAAGAGACCCAGTACTTC. Translating gives CASSYSSRGQETQYF.

The chain links TRBV30 to TRBJ1-5; the D is unclear. Germline CDR1 GTSNPN, CDR2 SVGIG (reference sequence). V was cut by 3 bases and J by 3 bases, with 24 bases left in between. CDR3 length: 18 residues. The CDR3 DNA reads TGTGCCTGGAGCCTAGGGCGCCAAGGGAGCCTACCCAATCAGCCCCAGCATTTT. Its protein product is CAWSLGRQGSLPNQPQHF.

The chain is built from TRBV5-6 and TRBJ1-1; no definite D call. Per the germline V gene, CDR1 is SGHDT and CDR2 is YYEEEE. Between the trimmed V and J ends, which lost 0 bases and 3 bases, there was a span of 12 bases. The length of the CDR3 is 15 residues. The CDR3 DNA is TGTGCCAGCAGCTTGGAGGTCCTGGGGTACACTGAAGCTTTCTTT. It codes for CASSLEVLGYTEAFF.